The following is a T cell receptor (beta chain) sequence with its context. The antigen is not known. This CDR3 comprises 17 residues. Germline CDR1 reads KGHSY; CDR2 reads FQNENV. V lost 0 bases to trimming and J lost 0 bases; unmatched junction nucleotides: 4. This specimen belongs to a study of cytomegalovirus exposure and HLA in healthy donors. PCR amplification relied on 60 Vbeta primers (plus 13 Jbeta primers). The assay was immunoSEQ multiplex PCR, and TCRdb's table has in-frame clones only and misses some. The sample table includes around 160,000 clones. General study points: Whilst most TCR sequences proved rare, a subset of public TCRs occurred across many donors.

The chain is built from TRBV16 and TRBJ2-1; 8 bases fit TRBD1. The sequenced material came from PBMCs. The sequence came from a woman aged 45-60 years in good health and CMV-seronegative. The CDR3 spells CASSQSRTGSSYNEQFF. Here the CDR3 DNA reads TGTGCCAGCAGCCAATCGAGGACAGGGAGCTCCTACAATGAGCAGTTCTTC.